This T cell receptor (beta chain) was sequenced during a study of blood T cell repertoires in COVID-19. Authors' data handling: By means of reference gene primer amplification, nucleated cell counts were estimated. The protocol was immunoSEQ multiplex PCR, while the TCRdb copy is restricted to in-frame clones and leaves out a portion. The V and J calls and the clone size are those of that table, but D and trimming were determined from the DNA. The sample comprises approximately 87,000 clones, approximately 90% of which are singletons, and roughly 13% rests with the top ten. The germline CDR1 and CDR2 sequences are GTSNPN and SVGIG (reference sequence). The V segment lost 0 bases and the J segment 1 base; nucleotides outside the gene matches: 3. CDR3 length: 14 amino acids.

This TCR derives from a man in his 70s with active or convalescent COVID-19. The chain joins TRBV30 to TRBJ2-7; 7 bases map to TRBD2. Sequencing input: peripheral blood. CDR3 protein: CAWSVAGRSYEQYF. CDR3 DNA sequence: TGTGCCTGGAGTGTAGCGGGAAGATCCTACGAGCAGTACTTC.